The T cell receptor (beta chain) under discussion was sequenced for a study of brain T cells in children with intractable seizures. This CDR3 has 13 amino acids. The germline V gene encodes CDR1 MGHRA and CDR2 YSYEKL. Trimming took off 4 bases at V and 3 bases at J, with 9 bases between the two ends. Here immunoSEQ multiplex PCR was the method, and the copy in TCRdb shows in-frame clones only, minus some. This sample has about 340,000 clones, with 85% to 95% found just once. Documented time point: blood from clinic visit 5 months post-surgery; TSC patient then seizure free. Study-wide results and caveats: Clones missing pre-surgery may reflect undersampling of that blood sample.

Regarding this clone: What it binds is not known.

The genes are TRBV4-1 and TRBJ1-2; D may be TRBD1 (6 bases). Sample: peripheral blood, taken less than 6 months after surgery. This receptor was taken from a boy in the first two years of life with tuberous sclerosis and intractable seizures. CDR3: CASSPGGDYGYTF. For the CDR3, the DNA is TGCGCCAGCAGCCCGGGGGGCGACTATGGCTACACCTTC.